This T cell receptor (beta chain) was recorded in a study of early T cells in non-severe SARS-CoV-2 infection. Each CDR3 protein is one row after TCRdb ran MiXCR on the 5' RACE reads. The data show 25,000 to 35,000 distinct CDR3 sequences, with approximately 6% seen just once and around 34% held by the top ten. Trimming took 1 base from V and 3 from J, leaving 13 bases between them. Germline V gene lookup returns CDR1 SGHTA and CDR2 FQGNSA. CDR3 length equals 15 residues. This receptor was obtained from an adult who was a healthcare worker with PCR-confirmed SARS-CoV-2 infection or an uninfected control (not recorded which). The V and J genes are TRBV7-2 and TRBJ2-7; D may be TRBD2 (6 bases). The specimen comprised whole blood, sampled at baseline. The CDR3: CASSLGGAGFYEQYF. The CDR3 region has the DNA TGTGCCAGCAGCTTAGGCGGGGCCGGCTTCTACGAGCAGTACTTC.